These 3 T cell receptor beta chains originate from one sample sequenced in a study of OX40 agonist ivuxolimab in advanced cancers. Profiled with immunoSEQ multiplex PCR; TCRdb holds only in-frame clones, not every one. This sample carries around 58,000 clones, 86% of them seen once, and the ten largest clones take roughly 13%. The sequencing here drew on CD4+ or CD8+ T cells sorted from blood, taken in a trial of the OX40 agonist ivuxolimab. The receptors were gathered from an adult with an advanced solid tumor such as melanoma, head and neck, liver or kidney cancer.

V gene TRBV10-1 combines with J gene TRBJ2-3; 7 positions match TRBD1. The V gene's germline CDR1 is WNHNN and CDR2 SYGVQD (reference sequence). This CDR3 region has 17 residues. V lost 2 bases, J lost 1 base, and 9 bases stayed unmatched. The CDR3 DNA reads as TGCGCCAGCAGTGAGAGTGTAGGGGGCTGGGGCACAGATACGCAGTATTTT. Protein: CASSESVGGWGTDTQYF.

This rearrangement joins TRBV25-1 to TRBJ1-5; possibly TRBD1 for D (5 bases). The CDR3 has 14 residues. Deletions cut 7 bases from V and 3 bases from J, with 13 bases between. Per germline, CDR1 MGHDK and CDR2 SYGVNS. The CDR3 loop reads CASTPGGYNQPQHF. CDR3 nucleotides: TGTGCCAGCACCCCCGGGGGTTACAATCAGCCCCAGCATTTT.

The rearrangement joins TRBV28 to TRBJ1-1; no clear D gene. V lost 7 bases, J lost 4 bases, and 16 bases lay in between. From germline, CDR1 is MDHEN and CDR2 SYDVKM. This CDR3 comprises 14 residues. CDR3 region: CASNLGSMGTEAFF. The CDR3 DNA reads as TGTGCCAGCAACCTAGGAAGCATGGGCACTGAAGCTTTCTTT.